The 27 T cell receptor beta chains reported below all come from one sample, sequenced in a study of CD8+ T cells in alopecia areata (dated by TCRdb to 2016 to 2019). Library prep was done by the immunoSEQ multiplex PCR assay. For TCR sequencing, RNA was extracted from every sample and reverse transcribed into cDNA to serve as template. TCRdb's version of the immuneACCESS table is confined to in-frame rearrangements and falls short of the full clone set. An unresolved V gene accounts for under half of the shortfall where checked; the remainder is of unknown origin. The sample table contains 150,000 or so clones; only one count was recorded for 45% to 60% of them. The ten largest clonotypes hold 15% to 20% of the sample. This specimen's time point label, per the study, means: around 4 weeks on oral tofacitinib. The treatment or condition label, as the study defines it: oral pan-JAK inhibitor, 5-10 mg twice daily.

The sample consisted of CD8+ T cells sorted from blood, taken at week 4, from a patient treated with tofacitinib. These receptor sequences come from a human donor with alopecia areata.

The CDR3 region has the DNA TGTGCCAGCTCACCAGGACGGGACAGGCCCCCTAACTATGGCTACACCTTC. Its translation is CASSPGRDRPPNYGYTF. V usage is TRBV18 and J usage is TRBJ1-2; TRBD1 matches 8 bases. V was clipped by 2 bases and J by 0 bases; unmatched bases: 8. Germline CDR1 is KGHSH and CDR2 is LQKENI. The length of the CDR3 is 17 residues.

V is TRBV4-3 and J is TRBJ1-1; TRBD1 matches at 9 bases. The junction had 8 bases not matched to a gene; V was cut back by 4 bases and J by 8 bases. CDR3 length equals 14 residues. Germline V gene sequence: CDR1 LGHNA, CDR2 YSLEER. This CDR3 reads CASSPGQGGWEAFF. In nucleotides, the CDR3 is TGCGCCAGCAGCCCGGGACAGGGAGGTTGGGAAGCTTTCTTT.

V is TRBV5-1 and J is TRBJ1-1; D perhaps matches TRBD1 (6 bases). CDR1 SGHRS and CDR2 YFSETQ come from the germline V gene. The CDR3 extends over 15 amino acids. V gave up 4 bases and J gave up 2 bases, with 15 bases separating them. The CDR3 region has the DNA TGCGCCAGCAGCCTCAGGTACAGGGCTAACACTGAAGCTTTCTTT. This gives the protein CASSLRYRANTEAFF.

This clone has a handful of counts. The gene calls are TRBV30 and TRBJ2-7; 9 bases are shared with TRBD1. Germline V gene lookup returns CDR1 GTSNPN and CDR2 SVGIG (reference sequence). The CDR3 totals 11 residues. V gave up 4 bases and J gave up 6 bases; unmatched junction bases: 1. Written as DNA, the CDR3 is TGTGCCTGGAACAGGGGGCTCGAGCAGTACTTC. This encodes CAWNRGLEQYF.

The chain couples TRBV6-5 to TRBJ2-7; D is unclear. Germline-derived CDR1 and CDR2 are MNHEY and SVGAGI. This CDR3 has 11 residues. V dropped 6 bases and J dropped 6 bases, with 9 bases sitting between them. CDR3 DNA sequence: TGTGCCAGCAGCTCCGGGCCCGAGCAGTACTTC. As protein: CASSSGPEQYF.

A single count supports this clone. The chain links TRBV27 to TRBJ2-2; D not certain. CDR3 length: 12 residues. From germline, CDR1 is MNHEY and CDR2 SMNVEV (reference sequence). V lost 5 bases, J lost 0 bases, and 1 base lay in between. The CDR3 region is CASSPNTGELFF. The CDR3, as DNA: TGTGCCAGCAGTCCGAACACCGGGGAGCTGTTTTTT.

A few counts support this clone. V and J are TRBV11-2 and TRBJ2-7; 11 nucleotides match TRBD2. CDR1 is SGHAT and CDR2 is FQNNGV in the germline V gene. Unmatched junction bases numbered 8, after V lost 5 bases and J lost 2 bases. The CDR3 totals 16 residues. CDR3: CASSQDATSGAYEQYF. Written as DNA, the CDR3 is TGTGCCAGCAGCCAAGATGCGACTAGCGGGGCCTACGAGCAGTACTTC. The full variable domain, with the rest looked up from reference TRBV11-2 and TRBJ2-7, is EAGVAQSPRYKIIEKRQSVAFWCNPISGHATLYWYQQILGQGPKLLIQFQNNGVVDDSQLPKDRFSAERLKGVDSTLKIQPAKLEDSAVYLCASSQDATSGAYEQYFGPGTRLTVT.

The chain uses TRBV5-6 and TRBJ2-7; no definite D call. The CDR3 has 13 residues. V dropped 0 bases and J dropped 4 bases, with 8 bases sitting between them. Germline lookup yields CDR1 SGHDT and CDR2 YYEEEE. This CDR3 is CASSLGALYEQYF. The DNA for the CDR3 is TGTGCCAGCAGCTTGGGGGCTCTTTACGAGCAGTACTTC.

Relative to its sample, this clone is medium-sized. The chain carries TRBV18 and TRBJ2-3, with D tentatively TRBD1 (5 bases). The CDR3 contains 16 residues. CDR1 is KGHSH, CDR2 LQKENI, per germline. Trimming stripped 6 bases from V and 3 bases from J, with 19 bases between. The CDR3 DNA reads as TGTGCCAGCTCCGGGTACCGAATCAGGGAAACAGATACGCAGTATTTT. Residues: CASSGYRIRETDTQYF.

The chain links TRBV6-1 to TRBJ1-2, with D unresolved. Deletions cut 0 bases from V and 8 bases from J, with 13 bases between. The germline CDR1 and CDR2 sequences are MNHNS and SASEGT. This CDR3 has 14 amino acids. CDR3 region: CASSEAGSGQGYTF. CDR3 DNA: TGTGCCAGCAGTGAAGCGGGCAGCGGCCAAGGCTACACCTTC.

V and J are TRBV10-3 and TRBJ1-3; D is unclear. Trimming took 3 bases from V and 2 from J, leaving 14 bases between them. There are 16 residues in the CDR3. The germline gives CDR1 ENHRY, CDR2 SYGVKD. The CDR3 is CAISDPNGEAGNTIYF. Here the CDR3 DNA reads TGTGCCATCAGTGACCCCAACGGGGAGGCTGGAAACACCATATATTTT.

The chain couples TRBV4-3 to TRBJ1-2; tentative D call: TRBD1 (5 bases). Trimming removed 3 bases at V and 6 bases at J, with 14 bases between. CDR3 length: 14 amino acids. Germline CDR1 LGHNA, CDR2 YSLEER. The CDR3 loop reads CASSQRGALDGYTF. The CDR3 DNA sequence: TGCGCCAGCAGCCAGAGAGGGGCCCTGGATGGCTACACCTTC.

This clone was detected a few times. The rearrangement links TRBV15 to TRBJ1-1, with D maybe TRBD1 (5 bases). The germline V gene encodes CDR1 LNHNV and CDR2 YYDKDF (reference sequence). The CDR3 has 14 residues. The ends were cut back, 4 bases at V and 5 bases at J, with 14 bases in the middle. The CDR3 is CATSIPTGVTEAFF. CDR3 coding DNA: TGTGCCACCAGCATCCCGACGGGGGTTACTGAAGCTTTCTTT.

V is TRBV2 and J is TRBJ1-1, with D tentatively TRBD1 (5 bases). Trimming pared 3 bases from V and 4 bases from J, leaving 6 bases between. The CDR3 covers 12 residues. Looked up from germline, CDR1 is SNHLY and CDR2 is FYNNEI. The CDR3 region has the DNA TGTGCCAGCAGTGACAGGGTCACTGAAGCTTTCTTT. Translating gives CASSDRVTEAFF.

This clone was found once. The rearrangement joins TRBV7-9 to TRBJ1-1; tentative D call: TRBD1 (6 bases). Germline CDR1 SEHNR, CDR2 FQNEAQ (reference sequence). V lost 5 bases and J lost 4, with 20 bases in between. This CDR3 comprises 16 residues. Here the CDR3 reads CASSPLGGLESTEAFF. Written as DNA, the CDR3 is TGTGCCAGCAGCCCCCTGGGGGGGCTTGAGAGCACTGAAGCTTTCTTT.

This clone occurred once. The chain has TRBV7-9 and TRBJ1-1; D is unresolved. Germline V gene lookup returns CDR1 SEHNR and CDR2 FQNEAQ (reference sequence). Trimming took 3 bases from V and 3 from J, leaving 8 bases between them. The CDR3 sequence is 13 residues long. The CDR3 sequence is CASSLGYHTEAFF. CDR3 nucleotide sequence: TGTGCCAGCAGCTTGGGGTATCACACTGAAGCTTTCTTT.

This sequence joins TRBV9 and TRBJ2-1; 10 bases align to TRBD2. The CDR3 loop spans 15 amino acids. The germline CDR1 and CDR2 sequences are SGDLS and YYNGEE. V gave up 0 bases and J gave up 9 bases; unmatched junction bases: 6. The chain's CDR3 is CASSVALASGGEQFF. CDR3 coding DNA: TGTGCCAGCAGCGTAGCCCTGGCTAGCGGGGGTGAGCAGTTCTTC.

This clone has a handful of counts. A read error is the likely source, as a far larger clone sits one nucleotide away. The CDR3 spells CASSQDTQGYEQYF. The CDR3 region has the DNA TGCGCCAGCAGCCAAGATACCCAGGGCTACGAGCAGTACTTC. The rearrangement joins TRBV7-8 to TRBJ2-7; tentative D call: TRBD1 (5 bases). This CDR3 has 14 residues. From germline, CDR1 is SGHVS and CDR2 FQNEAQ.

This sequence joins TRBV30 and TRBJ2-5; 10 nucleotides line up with TRBD2. This CDR3 has 20 residues. With 2 bases clipped from V and 5 bases from J, the junction kept 23 bases outside the gene matches. Germline CDR1 and CDR2: GTSNPN and SVGIG (reference sequence). The chain's CDR3 is CAWSPIGLAEPRYLGETQYF. As DNA, the CDR3 is TGTGCCTGGAGTCCGATCGGACTAGCGGAGCCTCGTTACCTTGGTGAGACCCAGTACTTC.

The gene calls are TRBV30 and TRBJ1-1, with TRBD1 as a possible D gene (5 bases). V was cut by 2 bases and J by 3 bases, with 10 bases left in between. Germline CDR1 is GTSNPN and CDR2 is SVGIG (reference sequence). The CDR3 has 13 residues. The CDR3 DNA reads as TGTGCCTGGAGTTGGCAGGGTGACACTGAAGCTTTCTTT. This translates into CAWSWQGDTEAFF.

DNA for the CDR3: TGTGCCAGCAGCCTACGACAGGGAGGTGGCTACACCTTC. Protein sequence: CASSLRQGGGYTF. The chain combines TRBV7-8 with TRBJ1-2; 7 nucleotides line up with TRBD1. V was pared by 5 bases and J by 7 bases, with 7 bases of the junction left unmatched. The V gene's germline CDR1 is SGHVS and CDR2 FQNEAQ. CDR3 length: 13 residues.

This clone was seen just once. V is TRBV6-5 and J is TRBJ1-1, with 7 bases matching TRBD1. The V and J ends lost 7 bases and 12 bases, in that order; junction bases with no gene match: 14. The germline V gene encodes CDR1 MNHEY and CDR2 SVGAGI. CDR3 length equals 13 residues. This CDR3 reads CASTAHRQGSTFF. CDR3 DNA: TGTGCCAGCACTGCCCATCGACAGGGATCAACTTTCTTT.

This clone has more than one count but fewer than ten. The CDR3 sequence is CASSPDGVGLETQYF. Here the CDR3 DNA reads TGTGCCAGCAGCCCTGATGGCGTGGGACTGGAGACCCAGTACTTC. The V gene is TRBV7-8, the J gene TRBJ2-5, with D possibly matching TRBD2 (6 bases). The CDR3 runs to 15 residues. V was shortened by 5 bases and J by 5 bases, with 18 bases between the two germline ends. Looked up from germline, CDR1 is SGHVS and CDR2 is FQNEAQ.

This clone came up a few times. The V and J genes are TRBV27 and TRBJ1-2; TRBD1 aligns across 8 bases. Per germline, CDR1 MNHEY and CDR2 SMNVEV (reference sequence). This CDR3 is 15 amino acids long. J was trimmed by 3 bases and V by 4 bases; bases with no gene match: 7. Here the CDR3 reads CASSSGQGRYYGYTF. For the CDR3, the DNA is TGTGCCAGCAGTTCCGGACAGGGAAGGTACTATGGCTACACCTTC.

The table lists this clone with a count of one. The chain recombines TRBV7-8 with TRBJ2-1, with 7 bases that match TRBD2. With 0 bases clipped from V and 6 bases from J, the junction kept 5 bases outside the gene matches. CDR3 length: 15 residues. Germline V gene lookup returns CDR1 SGHVS and CDR2 FQNEAQ. This CDR3 reads CASSLAIASGNEQFF. DNA for the CDR3: TGTGCCAGCAGCTTAGCGATCGCTAGCGGCAATGAGCAGTTCTTC.

The J gene is TRBJ2-3, the V gene TRBV2; D is unresolved. Trimming took 4 bases from V and 5 from J, leaving 7 bases between them. Germline-derived CDR1 and CDR2 are SNHLY and FYNNEI. The CDR3 sequence is 12 residues long. CDR3 in amino acids: CASSGLLDTQYF. The CDR3 nucleotides are TGTGCCAGCAGTGGACTCTTAGATACGCAGTATTTT.

This chain connects TRBV29-1 to TRBJ1-6, with 7 positions matching TRBD1. J lost 10 bases, V lost 1 base, and 4 bases had no gene match. There are 13 residues in the CDR3. Germline loops: CDR1 SQVTM, CDR2 ANQGSEA. Written as DNA, the CDR3 is TGCAGCGTTGAAGGCAACAGGGGCTCACCCCTCCACTTT. Its protein product is CSVEGNRGSPLHF. Variable domain in full (rest from reference TRBV29-1 and TRBJ1-6): SAVISQKPSRDICQRGTSLTIQCQVDSQVTMMFWYRQQPGQSLTLIATANQGSEATYESGFVIDKFPISRPNLTFSTLTVSNMSPEDSSIYLCSVEGNRGSPLHFGNGTRLTVT.